These T cell receptor beta chains were read from a single sample in a study of regulatory T cells in long-lasting Graves disease. One entry per CDR3 protein, called by TCRdb with MiXCR from the multiplex PCR reads. This sample has 350,000 to 450,000 distinct CDR3 sequences, with roughly a fifth found just once. Here the sequenced sample was peripheral blood mononuclear cells (PBMCs), taken when the disease was refractory, from a patient treated with antithyroid drugs. These receptors were collected from a female donor with Graves disease. CDR3s include the opening cysteine and the closing phenylalanine or tryptophan. D genes are given only for firm matches. Size is stated for part of the rows, as once, few or many counts, or as a class when the clone is expanded.

d_gene	abundance	v_gene	CDR3aa
-	-	TRBV20-1	CGARGQGSYEQYF
TRBD1	many	TRBV2	CASSGQGATNEKLFF
TRBD1	many	TRBV2	CASSDGTAATNEKLFF
TRBD2	-	TRBV20-1	CSARTSGRGETQYF
-	many	TRBV28	CASTMIQGRNTEAFF
TRBD1	-	TRBV5-1	CASSSDTGGQGAWETQYF
-	many	TRBV6-1	CASRAGYGYTF
-	many	TRBV11-3	CASSTRSNQPQHF
-	many	TRBV3-1	CASSQALHGEKLFF
-	many	TRBV7-2	CASRYRSGSNNSPLHF